The present T cell receptor (beta chain) was sequenced within a study of T-cell reconstitution after alpha-beta-depleted transplantation in children. During its preparation, the TCRbeta library received unique molecular identifiers. Via MiXCR, TCRdb re-called the PCR reads, giving one row per CDR3 protein. The profile shows a few hundred thousand distinct CDR3 sequences, roughly 18% of them singletons. This CDR3 contains 16 residues. V shed 0 bases and J 4 bases; nucleotides not matched to a gene: 6. Germline CDR1 is SGHDT and CDR2 is YYEEEE. The receptor's source is a human donor who donated a stem cell graft to a child with acute lymphoblastic leukemia. The sequencing used PBMCs from the stem cell graft donor, collected from the stem cell graft. V and J are TRBV5-6 and TRBJ2-1; TRBD2 agrees at 8 bases. The CDR3 nucleotides read TGTGCCAGCAGCTTGGATGGAGCGGGAGAGTACAATGAGCAGTTCTTC. It codes for CASSLDGAGEYNEQFF.